This T cell receptor beta chain was documented in a study of cytomegalovirus exposure and HLA in healthy donors. The CDR3 length is 17 residues. Unmatched junction bases numbered 7, after V lost 3 bases and J lost 3 bases. CDR1 is LGHNA and CDR2 is YNFKEQ in the germline V gene. The data were produced by immunoSEQ multiplex PCR, yet TCRdb's version contains in-frame clones alone and is incomplete. The sample includes about 130,000 clones, 95% to 96% of them seen just once. The specimen sequenced was PBMCs. This sequence joins TRBV4-2 and TRBJ2-7; 14 nucleotides align to TRBD2. This receptor was identified in a young man in good health and CMV-seronegative. The CDR3 is CASSQDGTSGRFYEQYF. In DNA, the CDR3 is TGTGCCAGCAGCCAGGACGGGACTAGCGGGAGATTCTACGAGCAGTACTTC.